What follows is one TCR beta chain and its context. The target of this receptor is not known. No much larger clone is present one base from it, and per-base qualities are unavailable. In the prospective study, participants were 18 to 89 years old, resided in around 25 geographic areas of the United States, and were enrolled through a virtual design. Cohort assignment in the prospective study relied on participant-reported clinical history from a screening survey and a study questionnaire. Mobile phlebotomists in the prospective study collected whole blood, serum and a nasopharyngeal or oropharyngeal swab from every participant. Additional blood draws and questionnaires over a 2-month period could optionally be provided by prospective study participants. Before DNA extraction, prospective study blood samples were shipped either frozen or at room temperature. At the junction V is shortened by 0 bases and J by 6 bases, with 8 bases in between. CDR1 and CDR2, looked up from the germline V gene, are MGHRA and YSYEKL. The CDR3 holds 14 amino acids from the cysteine to the phenylalanine. The only DNA kept is the CDR3, 42 bases in frame from the first base.

This specimen belongs to a study of blood T cell repertoires in COVID-19 (dated by TCRdb to the early 2020s). In terms of the full investigation: Collaborator samples came from the United States, Italy and Spain and covered acute and convalescent phases of COVID-19. The material from the prospective study consisted of cDNA or gDNA derived from T cells, B-cell-depleted T cells, or PBMCs. Deeply sampled blood TCRbeta repertoires from subjects exposed to, actively infected with, or recovered from COVID-19 were included in the dataset. Where available, HLA class I and class II types were taken from metadata supplied by the sample provider and were not determined by assay-based typing. The sample metadata nearly always contained a de-identified subject ID, COVID-19 status, age in years and sex. The repertoires were released in a freely available public database meant as a resource for research on the immune response to SARS-CoV-2. Samples were obtained from the ongoing ImmuneRACE study (first 160 participants) and from roughly 1,300 subjects provided by 6 global collaborators.

On the study overall, not on this receptor specifically: The amount of clinical and demographic metadata varied by source and participant and was provided uncurated.

TCRbeta CDR3 regions were amplified from genomic DNA by means of the immunoSEQ Assay, a bias-controlled multiplex PCR. On the study's bioinformatics: Within the assay, amplification of reference gene primers was used to estimate how many nucleated cells each sample contained. To quantify the absolute abundance of each unique TCRbeta CDR3 rearrangement, sequence reads were collapsed and filtered. For each sample, productive Simpson clonality was calculated as the square root of Simpson's diversity index over productive rearrangements. TCRdb provides this immuneACCESS table in a form limited to in-frame rearrangements. Some clones are lacking; in checked studies, under half of them reflect an unresolved V gene, and why the rest are absent is not known. Clone size and V and J calls were adopted from that table, with D and trimming inferred from the DNA. The sample table shows approximately 170,000 clones, and around 80% are seen once. The leading ten clones occupy about 3.6% of the sample.

The receptor chain draws on TRBV4-1 and TRBJ2-2; no D gene can be assigned with confidence. This TCR was sampled from a woman aged 50 to 60 in a cohort exposed to, infected with or recovered from COVID-19 (not recorded which). Sequenced: PBMCs or T cells enriched from blood (not recorded which). CDR3 region: CASSQDREAGELFF. In nucleotide form, the sequence is TGCGCCAGCAGCCAAGATCGAGAGGCCGGGGAGCTGTTTTTT.